This TCR beta chain was sequenced during a study of cytomegalovirus exposure and HLA in healthy donors. V lost 4 bases to trimming and J lost 0 bases, with 10 bases between them. The germline V gene encodes CDR1 MNHNS and CDR2 SASEGT. This CDR3 is built from 15 residues. A multiplex PCR was run with 60 Vbeta primers and 13 Jbeta primers. Clones were read by immunoSEQ multiplex PCR, and TCRdb kept only the in-frame ones, dropping some. Of roughly 110,000 clones in the sample, around 82% were seen once. Comment on this clone: Its cognate antigen is unknown.

Study-wide results and caveats: Association of a missense DCLRE1C variant with TCR beta V- and J-gene trimming was reported in a later analysis.

The sample taken for sequencing was PBMCs. This sequence originates from a man between 45 and 60 years old in good health and CMV-seronegative. The chain links TRBV6-1 to TRBJ2-1, with D possibly matching TRBD2 (5 bases). The CDR3 here is CASSAIGSSYNEQFF. The CDR3 DNA sequence: TGTGCCAGCAGTGCCATTGGGAGCTCCTACAATGAGCAGTTCTTC.